This TCR beta chain originates from a study of blood T cell repertoires in COVID-19. Across the study: Sites across the United States, Italy and Spain contributed samples from acute and convalescent COVID-19. In each case, the material was cDNA or gDNA derived from T cells, B-cell-depleted T cells, or PBMCs.

Per the germline V gene, CDR1 is MNHNS and CDR2 is SASEGT. The CDR3 sequence is 17 residues long. Germline trimming cut 2 bases from V and 7 bases from J; bases unmatched to any gene: 8. Original processing notes: It was from reference gene primer amplification that nucleated cell counts were estimated. Assay: immunoSEQ multiplex PCR; the TCRdb copy retains only in-frame clones and omits some. V and J calls and clone size are as listed in that table; D and trimming were resolved from the DNA. The sample holds 250,000 to 300,000 clones, approximately 86% seen once. The Seattle patients joined while their infection was active and were tracked longitudinally afterward.

The genes are TRBV6-1 and TRBJ1-6; 10 bases are a match to TRBD1. This clonotype was sampled from a woman in her seventies with COVID-19, enrolled during active disease. Sample: peripheral blood. Here the CDR3 reads CASSEIGRGQGNSPLHF. The CDR3 coding sequence is TGTGCCAGCAGTGAAATCGGAAGGGGACAGGGGAATTCACCCCTCCACTTT.